These T cell receptor beta chains were read from a single sample in a study of T cell responses to AZD1222 COVID-19 vaccine. Sequenced by immunoSEQ multiplex PCR; TCRdb stores in-frame clones only, minus some. The sample shows 150,000 to 200,000 clones, about 91% of them seen only once. The input for sequencing was peripheral blood, taken on day 0 of AZD1222 vaccination. The receptors shown here come from an adult in good health. Each CDR3 is given with its conserved first and last residue.

TRBV7-9	TRBJ2-7	CASTISLGEYYEQYF
TRBV19	TRBJ1-1	CASSTPDRGYAEAFF
TRBV18	TRBJ1-4	CASSPLTGFKGEKLFF
TRBV7-9	TRBJ1-2	CASSEQSPSYGYTF
TRBV4-3	TRBJ1-4	CASSQDPDRGDTNEKLFF
TRBV7-9	TRBJ1-5	CASSSERMAQPQHF
TRBV7-9	TRBJ1-2	CASSLGDGRSNYGYTF
TRBV2	TRBJ2-7	CASLLLGTQPYEQYF
TRBV7-3	TRBJ2-3	CASSLGLTDTQYF
TRBV12-5	TRBJ1-2	CASGPLAGGGGYTF
TRBV3-1/TRBV3-2	TRBJ2-1	CASSQVSSGYNEQFF
TRBV7-3	TRBJ1-1	CASSPRGRQNTEAFF
TRBV30	TRBJ1-1	CASDGFMNTEAFF
TRBV25-1	TRBJ1-6	CASSPGNPSALHF
TRBV19	TRBJ1-1	CASRDTEAFF
TRBV29-1	TRBJ2-3	CSVLVTDTQYF
TRBV5-1	TRBJ2-1	CASSPQGVFYNEQFF
TRBV19	TRBJ1-1	CASSIGPTRPTGGNTEAFF
TRBV10-3	TRBJ1-6	CATRGGLSYNSPLHF
TRBV19	TRBJ1-2	CASSPTGTNYGYTF
TRBV15	TRBJ1-5	CATSRDRASNQPQHF
TRBV19	TRBJ2-3	CASSFRGVRTDTQYF
TRBV10-3	TRBJ1-1	CAISEFGGSTEAFF
TRBV3-1/TRBV3-2	TRBJ2-4	CASSQVGGKNIQYF
TRBV6-5	TRBJ1-2	CASRTGGVSRYGYTF
TRBV12-3/TRBV12-4	TRBJ2-7	CASSSKSGDEQYF
TRBV6-5	TRBJ2-7	CASSYSRDRVYEQYF
TRBV7-2	TRBJ1-3	CASIRGDGNTIYF